Presented here are 14 T cell receptor beta chains from one specimen sequenced in a study of T cell repertoires in cytomegalovirus infection (dated by TCRdb to the late 2010s). Antigens of these TCRs are unknown. TCRdb names Illumina HiSeq 1500 as the instrument used. TCRdb reanalyzed the raw reads on its own, using fastp at Q25 for trimming and MiXCR for clone calling, and kept in-frame beta chains. Records with the same CDR3 protein are collapsed into one entry carrying the most frequent genes and DNA. The sample table lists roughly 990,000 distinct CDR3 sequences, roughly 30% of them with a count of one. The biggest ten clones account for around an eighth of the sample. The sample's treatment or condition label, decoded: in vitro stimulation with specific CMV peptide epitopes to enrich CMV-specific T cells. Sequencing used cultured CD8+ T cells from PBMCs, obtained from culture after CMV antigen stimulation. The receptors shown here come from a human donor in good health (CMV status not recorded). Some clones in this sample may be carry-over from other donors' samples.

This clonotype has only a few counts. The chain is built from TRBV7-2 and TRBJ2-3; TRBD2 matches 12 bases. Looked up from germline, CDR1 is SGHTA and CDR2 is FQGNSA. The CDR3 length is 16 residues. Trimming took 3 bases from V and 2 from J; bases not matched to a gene: 3. Here the CDR3 DNA reads TGTGCCAGCAGCTTCGGGACTAGCGGGCCCACAGATACGCAGTATTTT. Translation gives CASSFGTSGPTDTQYF. The full variable domain, with the rest looked up from reference TRBV7-2 and TRBJ2-3, is GAGVSQSPSNKVTEKGKDVELRCDPISGHTALYWYRQSLGQGLEFLIYFQGNSAPDKSGLPSDRFSAERTGGSVSTLTIQRTQQEDSAVYLCASSFGTSGPTDTQYFGPGTRLTVL.

This clonotype was seen only a few times. The chain recombines TRBV6-1 with TRBJ1-1; 8 bases agree with TRBD1. Trimming at V came to 6 bases and at J to 6 bases, leaving 15 bases not matched to a gene. Germline V gene data show CDR1 as MNHNS and CDR2 as SASEGT. The CDR3 is 16 residues long. This chain's CDR3 is CASRLRDRPTIPEAFF. The CDR3 DNA is TGTGCCAGCAGACTCCGGGACAGGCCCACGATCCCTGAAGCTTTCTTT.

This clonotype was counted a few times. The chain is built from TRBV11-2 and TRBJ2-1; a possible D gene is TRBD2 (6 bases). V shed 4 bases and J shed 6 bases, with 16 bases lying between them. The CDR3 is 15 residues long. Germline V CDR1 and CDR2: SGHAT, FQNNGV. In nucleotides, the CDR3 is TGTGCCAGCAGCTGGGGGGACTCCGCCTCCAATGAGCAGTTCTTC. Protein product: CASSWGDSASNEQFF.

The chain couples TRBV7-9 to TRBJ2-7, with D hard to call. Germline loops: CDR1 SEHNR, CDR2 FQNEAQ (reference sequence). The V end lost 5 bases, the J end lost 2 bases, and 10 bases lay between the germline ends. This CDR3 is built from 13 residues. The CDR3 DNA reads TGTGCCAGCAGCATGGACGGCACCTACGAGCAGTACTTC. Translation gives CASSMDGTYEQYF.

The genes are TRBV7-9 and TRBJ2-3, with TRBD1 matching 7 bases. In germline, CDR1 is SEHNR, CDR2 FQNEAQ (reference sequence). The junction had 10 bases not matched to a gene; V was cut back by 4 bases and J by 3 bases. The CDR3 extends over 16 amino acids. The CDR3: CASSSDRDPGTDTQYF. CDR3 nucleotides: TGTGCCAGCAGCTCCGACAGGGACCCGGGAACAGATACGCAGTATTTT.

In its sample, this clonotype was seen once. J is TRBJ2-1 and V is TRBV27; D is perhaps TRBD1 or TRBD2 (5 bases each). Trimming pared 3 bases from V and 4 bases from J, leaving 13 bases between. CDR1 is MNHEY, CDR2 SMNVEV, per germline (reference sequence). The CDR3 has 15 residues. The CDR3 DNA sequence: TGTGCCAGCAGTTTCATGGTGGGGGAGTACAATGAGCAGTTCTTC. Amino acid sequence: CASSFMVGEYNEQFF.

The V gene is TRBV7-9, the J gene TRBJ1-2; 7 bases line up with TRBD1. The V and J ends lost 1 base and 8 bases, in that order; junction bases with no gene match: 7. The length of the CDR3 is 14 residues. Germline V gene sequence: CDR1 SEHNR, CDR2 FQNEAQ (reference sequence). CDR3 in amino acids: CASSLEGTEEGYTF. CDR3 nucleotides: TGTGCCAGCAGCTTAGAAGGGACAGAAGAGGGCTACACCTTC.

The CDR3 here is CASSYERGGLKTQYF. The DNA for the CDR3 is TGTGCCAGCAGTTATGAGCGGGGGGGCCTGAAGACCCAGTACTTC. The rearrangement links TRBV6-2 or TRBV6-3 to TRBJ2-5; 10 bases line up with TRBD2. J lost 6 bases, V lost 3 bases, and 7 bases had no gene match. The CDR3 sequence is 15 residues long. From germline, CDR1 is MNHEY and CDR2 SVGEGT.

The rearrangement joins TRBV7-9 to TRBJ1-3; no clear D. Trimming removed 7 bases at V and 0 bases at J, with 31 bases between. The CDR3 is made up of 21 amino acids. Germline lookup yields CDR1 SEHNR and CDR2 FQNEAQ (reference sequence). The CDR3 DNA reads as TGTGCCAGCACCCTACTTAGACTCGGCGTACGGGGAGAAAACTCTGGAAACACCATATATTTT. Its protein is CASTLLRLGVRGENSGNTIYF.

The chain carries TRBV13 and TRBJ2-1, with 9 bases lining up with TRBD2. Per the germline V gene, CDR1 is PRHDT and CDR2 is FYEKMQ (reference sequence). The CDR3 covers 15 residues. V gave up 2 bases and J gave up 7 bases; unmatched junction bases: 6. CDR3 region: CASSLSRGGLNEQFF. In DNA form, the CDR3 reads TGTGCCAGCAGCTTATCGCGGGGGGGCCTGAATGAGCAGTTCTTC. Supplemented by reference TRBV13 and TRBJ2-1, the full variable domain reads AAGVIQSPRHLIKEKRETATLKCYPIPRHDTVYWYQQGPGQDPQFLISFYEKMQSDKGSIPDRFSAQQFSDYHSELNMSSLELGDSALYFCASSLSRGGLNEQFFGPGTRLTVL.

This clonotype has just a few counts. The chain carries TRBV2 and TRBJ1-1; possibly TRBD1 for D (5 bases). Germline assignment: CDR1 SNHLY and CDR2 FYNNEI. The CDR3 totals 14 residues. V lost 6 bases and J 2 bases, leaving 13 bases between the germline ends. The chain's CDR3 is CASRWGDGNTEAFF. Here the CDR3 DNA reads TGTGCCAGCAGGTGGGGGGACGGAAACACTGAAGCTTTCTTT.

The V and J genes are TRBV7-9 and TRBJ1-2, with D uncertain. The V and J ends lost 4 bases and 2 bases respectively, with 20 bases between them. Germline V gene lookup returns CDR1 SEHNR and CDR2 FQNEAQ (reference sequence). This CDR3 comprises 17 residues. The CDR3 here is CASSSSVQGLWNYGYTF. CDR3 bases: TGTGCCAGCAGCTCATCGGTTCAAGGTTTGTGGAACTATGGCTACACCTTC.

To note about this clonotype: This sequence may be a read error, since a much larger clone differs from it by one base. The chain joins TRBV11-2 to TRBJ2-7; D gene ambiguous. The CDR3 runs to 17 residues. Germline V gene sequence: CDR1 SGHAT, CDR2 FQNNGV. CDR3 DNA: TGTGCCGGCAGCTTAGATCTTCTGGCGGCGGCGACCTACGAGCAGTACGTC. The encoded protein is CAGSLDLLAAATYEQYV.

This chain connects TRBV6-8 to TRBJ2-7; 7 bases map to TRBD2. The trim removed 0 bases at V and 4 bases at J, leaving 6 bases unmatched. Per the germline V gene, CDR1 is MNHGY and CDR2 is SAAAGT. This CDR3 has 15 residues. CDR3 sequence: CASSYSKQRGYEQYV. The CDR3 DNA reads TGTGCCAGCAGTTACTCGAAACAGCGGGGTTACGAGCAGTACGTC.